This T cell receptor (beta chain) was obtained from a study of T cells after yellow fever vaccination. About the study: With SMART-Seq v4 Ultra Low Input, the fractions containing low cell numbers were prepared. General study results and limits: Booster samples showed a return of most primary-vaccination clones (about 96% CD4, 88% CD8). Clonotypes appearing in both CD4 and CD8 compartments existed, and their share was small.

TCR cDNA, made by 5'RACE template switching, carried an added universal primer site and UMIs. MiXCR, applied by TCRdb to the 5' RACE reads, yields one record per CDR3 protein. The table includes fewer than 85,000 distinct CDR3 sequences, 7.5% to 9% detected once. Germline CDR1 MNHEY, CDR2 SVGEGT. The CDR3 spans 13 residues. With 8 bases removed from V and 2 bases from J, the gap between germline ends came to 13 bases. Note on this clonotype: Antigen specificity is unknown.

This sequence originates from a man younger than 45 who received the YFV17D yellow fever vaccine. This specimen was CD8+ T cells sorted from PBMCs, taken on the day of the yellow fever booster vaccination. The chain employs TRBV6-2 or TRBV6-3 and TRBJ2-7, with unresolved D. CDR3 nucleotides: TGTGCCAGCGTAGAGTTAGGCACCTACGAGCAGTACTTC. As protein: CASVELGTYEQYF.